The 5 T cell receptor beta chains below were found in one sample sequenced in a study of metastatic and nonmetastatic thyroid tumors (dated by TCRdb to about 2020). No treatment had been received by any patient before thyroid surgery. The library came from PCR. The sample was run on an Illumina HiSeq 4000. TCRdb applied fastp at Q25 and MiXCR to the public reads, then kept only in-frame beta chains. For this sample the table gives tens of thousands of clones, of which roughly 13% were detected only once. Together, the top ten hold around 11% of the sample. Sequences were obtained from blood. The source of these receptors is a female donor with papillary thyroid cancer or a benign thyroid nodule (not recorded which). Some clones in this sample may be carry-over from other donors' samples.

This clone was counted many times. The chain links TRBV3-1 to TRBJ2-7, with unresolved D. This CDR3 has 15 residues. Germline V gives CDR1 LGHDT, CDR2 YNNKEL (reference sequence). Trimming took off 0 bases at V and 2 bases at J, with 11 bases between the two ends. CDR3 DNA sequence: TGTGCCAGCAGCCAAGATTGGGCGGCAACCTACGAGCAGTACTTC. Protein: CASSQDWAATYEQYF.

This clone was detected many times. The genes are TRBV5-4 and TRBJ1-4; D may be TRBD1 (5 bases). Germline CDR1 and CDR2: SGHNT and YYREEE (reference sequence). Trimming removed 5 bases from V and 8 bases from J, with 16 bases in between. The CDR3 sequence is 14 residues long. The CDR3 loop is CASSRDGASEKLFF. For the CDR3, the DNA is TGTGCCAGCAGTCGGGACGGCGCGTCGGAAAAACTGTTTTTT.

The V and J genes are TRBV7-2 and TRBJ1-2, with D tentatively TRBD1 (6 bases). The V gene's germline CDR1 is SGHTA and CDR2 FQGNSA. The CDR3 consists of 14 residues. The ends were cut back, 1 base at V and 12 bases at J, with 18 bases in the middle. The CDR3, as DNA: TGTGCCAGCAGCTTAGTCACAGGGAGGGATGTCCACACCTTC. Translation: CASSLVTGRDVHTF. Looking up the rest from reference TRBV7-2 and TRBJ1-2 gives the full variable domain: GAGVSQSPSNKVTEKGKDVELRCDPISGHTALYWYRQSLGQGLEFLIYFQGNSAPDKSGLPSDRFSAERTGGSVSTLTIQRTQQEDSAVYLCASSLVTGRDVHTFGSGTRLTVV.

This clone appeared many times. The chain carries TRBV5-8 and TRBJ2-5; the D gene is possibly TRBD1 (5 bases). This CDR3 is 14 amino acids long. The germline V gene has CDR1 SGHTS and CDR2 YDEGEE. Deletions cut 0 bases from V and 13 bases from J, with 19 bases between. The CDR3 sequence: CASSLGQGSYPLYF. DNA for the CDR3: TGTGCCAGCAGCTTGGGCCAGGGTTCCTACCCGCTGTACTTC.

The sample holds many counts of this clone. This sequence joins TRBV4-1 and TRBJ1-1; D may be TRBD1 (6 bases). V was cut by 1 base and J by 12 bases, with 12 bases left in between. This CDR3 spans 12 amino acids. The germline CDR1 and CDR2 sequences are MGHRA and YSYEKL. CDR3 protein: CASSQARGTPFF. As DNA, the CDR3 is TGCGCCAGCAGCCAAGCTAGGGGGACGCCTTTCTTT.